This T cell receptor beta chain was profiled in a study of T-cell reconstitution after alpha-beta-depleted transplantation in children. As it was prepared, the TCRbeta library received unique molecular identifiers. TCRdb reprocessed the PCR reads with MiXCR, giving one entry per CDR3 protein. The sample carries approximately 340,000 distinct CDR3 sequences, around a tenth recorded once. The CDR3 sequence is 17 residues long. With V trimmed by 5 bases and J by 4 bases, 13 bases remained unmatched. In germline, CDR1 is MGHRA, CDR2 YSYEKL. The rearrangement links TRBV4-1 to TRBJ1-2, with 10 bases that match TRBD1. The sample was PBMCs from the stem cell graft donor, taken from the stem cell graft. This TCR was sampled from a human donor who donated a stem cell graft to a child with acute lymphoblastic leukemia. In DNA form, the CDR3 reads TGCGCCAGCAGCTGGCCGGGACAGGGGCAAGGGGGCTATGGCTACACCTTC. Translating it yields CASSWPGQGQGGYGYTF.